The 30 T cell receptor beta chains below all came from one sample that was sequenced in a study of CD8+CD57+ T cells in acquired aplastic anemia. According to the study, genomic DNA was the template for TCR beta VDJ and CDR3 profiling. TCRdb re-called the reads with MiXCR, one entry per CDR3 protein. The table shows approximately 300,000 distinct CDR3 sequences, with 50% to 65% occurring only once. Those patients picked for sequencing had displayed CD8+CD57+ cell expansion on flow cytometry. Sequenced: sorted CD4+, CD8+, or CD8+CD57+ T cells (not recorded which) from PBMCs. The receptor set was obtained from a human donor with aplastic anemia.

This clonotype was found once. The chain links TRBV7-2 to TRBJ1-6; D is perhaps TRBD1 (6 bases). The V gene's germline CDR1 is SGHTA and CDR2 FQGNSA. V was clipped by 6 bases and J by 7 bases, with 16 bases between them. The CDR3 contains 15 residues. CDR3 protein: CASSLWGPLNSPLHF. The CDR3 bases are TGTGCCAGCAGTTTATGGGGGCCCTTAAATTCACCCCTCCACTTT.

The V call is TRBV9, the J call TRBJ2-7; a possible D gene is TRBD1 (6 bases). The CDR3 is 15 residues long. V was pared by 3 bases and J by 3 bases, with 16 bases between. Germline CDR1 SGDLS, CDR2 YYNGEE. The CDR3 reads CASSGGTNIIYEQYF. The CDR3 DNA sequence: TGTGCCAGCAGCGGGGGGACAAATATAATCTACGAGCAGTACTTC.

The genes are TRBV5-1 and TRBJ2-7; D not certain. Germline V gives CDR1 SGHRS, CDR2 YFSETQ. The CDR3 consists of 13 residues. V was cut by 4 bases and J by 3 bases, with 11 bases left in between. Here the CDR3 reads CASSLGSYYEQYF. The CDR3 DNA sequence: TGCGCCAGCAGCCTCGGGTCTTACTACGAGCAGTACTTC.

The CDR3 reads CASSPQGLTYEQYF. The CDR3 DNA is TGTGCCAGCAGCCCCCAGGGGCTAACCTACGAGCAGTACTTC. This rearrangement joins TRBV7-9 to TRBJ2-7; TRBD1 is a possible D gene (6 bases). This CDR3 region has 14 residues. Germline values: CDR1 SEHNR, CDR2 FQNEAQ (reference sequence). V shed 5 bases and J shed 2 bases, with 13 bases lying between them.

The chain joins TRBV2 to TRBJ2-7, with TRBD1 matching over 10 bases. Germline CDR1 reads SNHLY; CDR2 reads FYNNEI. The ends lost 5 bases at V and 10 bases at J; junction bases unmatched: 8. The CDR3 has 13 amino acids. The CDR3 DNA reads TGTGCCAGCAGTTGGGGGCGGGACAGGGGACAGTACTTC. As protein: CASSWGRDRGQYF. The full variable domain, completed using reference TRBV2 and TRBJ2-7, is EPEVTQTPSHQVTQMGQEVILRCVPISNHLYFYWYRQILGQKVEFLVSFYNNEISEKSEIFDDQFSVERPDGSNFTLKIRSTKLEDSAMYFCASSWGRDRGQYFGPGTRLTVT.

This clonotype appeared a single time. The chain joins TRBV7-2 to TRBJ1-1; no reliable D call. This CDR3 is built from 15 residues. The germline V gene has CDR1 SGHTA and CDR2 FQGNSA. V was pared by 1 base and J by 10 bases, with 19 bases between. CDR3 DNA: TGTGCCAGCAGCTTAGACAAGGGTACGAGTGAGGGAGCTTTCTTT. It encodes CASSLDKGTSEGAFF.

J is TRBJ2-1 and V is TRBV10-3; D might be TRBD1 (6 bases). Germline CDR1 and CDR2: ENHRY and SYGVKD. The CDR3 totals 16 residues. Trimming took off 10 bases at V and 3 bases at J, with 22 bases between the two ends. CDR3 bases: TGTGCCAGCCCGACGGGCCATCAGGGGAGCTACAATGAGCAGTTCTTC. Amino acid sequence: CASPTGHQGSYNEQFF.

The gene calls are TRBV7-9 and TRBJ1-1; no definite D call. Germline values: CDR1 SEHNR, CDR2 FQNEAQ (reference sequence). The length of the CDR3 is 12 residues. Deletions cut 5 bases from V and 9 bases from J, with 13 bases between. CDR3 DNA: TGTGCCAGCAGCCACGCCCTCCCTCAAGCTTTCTTT. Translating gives CASSHALPQAFF.

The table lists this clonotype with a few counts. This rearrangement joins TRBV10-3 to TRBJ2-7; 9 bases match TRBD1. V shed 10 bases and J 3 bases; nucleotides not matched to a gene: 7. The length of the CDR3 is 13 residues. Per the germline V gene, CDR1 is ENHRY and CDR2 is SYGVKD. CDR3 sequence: CATDPGQGYEQYF. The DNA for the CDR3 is TGTGCCACCGACCCGGGACAGGGCTACGAGCAGTACTTC.

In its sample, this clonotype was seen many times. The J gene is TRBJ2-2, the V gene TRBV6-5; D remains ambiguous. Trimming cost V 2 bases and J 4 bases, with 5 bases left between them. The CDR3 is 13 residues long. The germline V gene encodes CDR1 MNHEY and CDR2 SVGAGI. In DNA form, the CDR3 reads TGTGCCAGCAGTTACGGCACCACCGGGGAGCTGTTTTTT. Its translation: CASSYGTTGELFF.

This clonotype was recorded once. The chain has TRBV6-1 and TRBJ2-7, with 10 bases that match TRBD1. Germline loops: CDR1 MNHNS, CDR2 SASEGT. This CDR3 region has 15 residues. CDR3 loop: CASSLVGTGAYEQYV. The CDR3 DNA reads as TGCGCCAGCAGCCTCGTAGGGACAGGGGCCTACGAGCAGTACGTC.

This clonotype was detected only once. The CDR3, as DNA: TGTGCCAGCAGCACCGCGCCTAGCGGGGGGGCGGGAGATACGCAGTATTTT. This translates into CASSTAPSGGAGDTQYF. V usage is TRBV7-9 and J usage is TRBJ2-3; 12 nucleotides match TRBD2. J gave up 5 bases and V 5 bases, and 11 bases lay outside the gene matches. The germline CDR1 and CDR2 sequences are SEHNR and FQNEAQ (reference sequence). CDR3 length equals 17 residues.

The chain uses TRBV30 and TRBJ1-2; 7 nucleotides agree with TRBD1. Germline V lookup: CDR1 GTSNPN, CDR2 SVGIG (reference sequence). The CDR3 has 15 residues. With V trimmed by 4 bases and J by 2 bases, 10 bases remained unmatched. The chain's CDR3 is CAWIPGTVPNYGYTF. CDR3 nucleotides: TGTGCCTGGATCCCCGGGACAGTCCCAAACTATGGCTACACCTTC.

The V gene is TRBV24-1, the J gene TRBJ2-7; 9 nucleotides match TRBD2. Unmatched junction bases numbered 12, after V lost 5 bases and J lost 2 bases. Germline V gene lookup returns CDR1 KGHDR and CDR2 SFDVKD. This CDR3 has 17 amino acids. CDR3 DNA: TGTGCCACCAGTGCCCGAGGGGGTAGCGGGAGCACCTACGAGCAGTACTTC. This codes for CATSARGGSGSTYEQYF.

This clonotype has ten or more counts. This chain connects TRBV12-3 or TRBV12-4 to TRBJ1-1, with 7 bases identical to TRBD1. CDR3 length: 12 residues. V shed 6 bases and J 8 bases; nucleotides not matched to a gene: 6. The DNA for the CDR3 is TGTGCCAGCAGAGACAGGGACTCCGAAGCTTTCTTT. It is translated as CASRDRDSEAFF.

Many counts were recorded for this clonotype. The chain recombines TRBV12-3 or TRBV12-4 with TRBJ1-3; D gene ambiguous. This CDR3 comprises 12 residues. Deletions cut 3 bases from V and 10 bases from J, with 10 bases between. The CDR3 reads CASSFSTETIYF. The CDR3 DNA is TGTGCCAGCAGTTTTAGCACCGAAACCATATATTTT.

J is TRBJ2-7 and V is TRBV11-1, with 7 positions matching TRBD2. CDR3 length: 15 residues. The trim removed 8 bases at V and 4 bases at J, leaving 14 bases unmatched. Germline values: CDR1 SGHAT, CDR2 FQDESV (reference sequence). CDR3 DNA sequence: TGTGCCAGCGAGATATATGAGCGGGGCCGATACGAGCAGTACTTC. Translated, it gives CASEIYERGRYEQYF.

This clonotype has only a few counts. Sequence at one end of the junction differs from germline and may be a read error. The CDR3 sequence is CASSLGGEQYF. The CDR3 region has the DNA TGTGCCAGCAGCTTGGGTGGCGAGCAGTACTTC. V and J are TRBV5-1 and TRBJ2-7; no reliable D call. This CDR3 comprises 11 residues. Germline V CDR1 and CDR2: SGHRS, YFSETQ.

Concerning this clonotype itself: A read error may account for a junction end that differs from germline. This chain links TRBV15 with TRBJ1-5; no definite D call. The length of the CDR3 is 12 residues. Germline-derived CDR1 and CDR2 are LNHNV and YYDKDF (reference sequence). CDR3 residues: CATSKFNQTQHF. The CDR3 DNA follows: TGTGCCACCAGCAAATTCAATCAGACCCAGCATTTT.

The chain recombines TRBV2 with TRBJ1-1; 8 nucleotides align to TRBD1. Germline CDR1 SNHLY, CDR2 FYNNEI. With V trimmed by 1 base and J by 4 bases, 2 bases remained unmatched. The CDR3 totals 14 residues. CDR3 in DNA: TGTGCCAGCAGTGAAGTCGACAGGGGCACTGAAGCTTTCTTT. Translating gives CASSEVDRGTEAFF.

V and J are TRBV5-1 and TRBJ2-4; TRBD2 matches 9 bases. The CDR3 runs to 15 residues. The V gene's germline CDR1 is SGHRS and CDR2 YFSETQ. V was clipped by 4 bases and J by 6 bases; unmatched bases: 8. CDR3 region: CASSPAVAGANIQYF. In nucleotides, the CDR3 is TGCGCCAGCAGCCCGGCGGTAGCGGGGGCAAACATTCAGTACTTC.

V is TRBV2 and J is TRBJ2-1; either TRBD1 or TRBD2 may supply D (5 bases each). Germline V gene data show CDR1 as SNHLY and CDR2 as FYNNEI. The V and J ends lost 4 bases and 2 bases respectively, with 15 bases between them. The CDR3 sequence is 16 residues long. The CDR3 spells CASSVKGRRAYNEQFF. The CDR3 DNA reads TGTGCCAGCAGTGTGAAGGGACGTAGGGCCTACAATGAGCAGTTCTTC.

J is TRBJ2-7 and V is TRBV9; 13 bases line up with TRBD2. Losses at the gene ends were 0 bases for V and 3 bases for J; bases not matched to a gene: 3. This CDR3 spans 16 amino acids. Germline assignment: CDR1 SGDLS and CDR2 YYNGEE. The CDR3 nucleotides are TGTGCCAGCAGCGTAGCTGGGACTAGCGGGGTCTACGAGCAGTACTTC. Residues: CASSVAGTSGVYEQYF.

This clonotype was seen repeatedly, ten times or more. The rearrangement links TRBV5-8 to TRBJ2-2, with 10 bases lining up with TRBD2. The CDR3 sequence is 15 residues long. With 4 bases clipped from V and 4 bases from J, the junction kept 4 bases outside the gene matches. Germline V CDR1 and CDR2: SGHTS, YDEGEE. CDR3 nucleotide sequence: TGTGCCAGCAGCCAAGGGACTAGCGTCACCGGGGAGCTGTTTTTT. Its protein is CASSQGTSVTGELFF. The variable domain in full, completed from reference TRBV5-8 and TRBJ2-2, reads EAGVTQSPTHLIKTRGQQATLRCSPISGHTSVYWYQQALGLGLQFLLWYDEGEERNRGNFPPRFSGRQFPNYSSELNVNALELEDSALYLCASSQGTSVTGELFFGEGSRLTVL.

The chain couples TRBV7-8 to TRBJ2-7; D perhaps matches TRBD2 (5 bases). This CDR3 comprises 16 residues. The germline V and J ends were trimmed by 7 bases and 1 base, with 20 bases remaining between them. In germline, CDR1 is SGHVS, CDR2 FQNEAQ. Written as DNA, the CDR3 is TGTGCCAGCACCCCCGGGGATGGAAAAATTTCCTACGAGCAGTACTTC. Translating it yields CASTPGDGKISYEQYF.

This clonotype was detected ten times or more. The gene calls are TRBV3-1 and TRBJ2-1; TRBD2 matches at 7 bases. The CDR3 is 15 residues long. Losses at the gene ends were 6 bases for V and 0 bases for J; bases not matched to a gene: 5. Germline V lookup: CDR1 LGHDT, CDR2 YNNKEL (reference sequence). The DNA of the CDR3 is TGTGCCAGCAGGCCGGGAGGTATCTCCTACAATGAGCAGTTCTTC. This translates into CASRPGGISYNEQFF.

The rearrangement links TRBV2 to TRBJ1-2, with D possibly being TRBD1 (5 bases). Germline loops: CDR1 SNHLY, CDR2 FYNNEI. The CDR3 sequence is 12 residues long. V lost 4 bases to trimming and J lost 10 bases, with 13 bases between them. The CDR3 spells CASSGGAGDYTF. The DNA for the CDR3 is TGTGCCAGCAGTGGAGGGGCCGGGGACTACACCTTC. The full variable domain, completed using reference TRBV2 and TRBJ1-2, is EPEVTQTPSHQVTQMGQEVILRCVPISNHLYFYWYRQILGQKVEFLVSFYNNEISEKSEIFDDQFSVERPDGSNFTLKIRSTKLEDSAMYFCASSGGAGDYTFGSGTRLTVV.

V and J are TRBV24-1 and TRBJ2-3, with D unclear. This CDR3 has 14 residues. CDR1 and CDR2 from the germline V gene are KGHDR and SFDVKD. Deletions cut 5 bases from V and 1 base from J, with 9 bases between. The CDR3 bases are TGTGCCACCAGTGTAACGGCAGGCACAGATACGCAGTATTTT. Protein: CATSVTAGTDTQYF.

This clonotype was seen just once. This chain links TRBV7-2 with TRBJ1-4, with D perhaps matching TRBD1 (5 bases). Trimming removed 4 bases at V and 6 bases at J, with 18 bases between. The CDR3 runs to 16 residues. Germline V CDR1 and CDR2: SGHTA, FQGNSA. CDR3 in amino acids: CASSSYTGQGYEKLFF. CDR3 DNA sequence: TGTGCCAGCAGCTCGTACACGGGGCAGGGCTATGAAAAACTGTTTTTT.

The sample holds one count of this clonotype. CDR3 in amino acids: CATSDGLSGGPPYNEQFF. CDR3 in DNA: TGTGCCACCAGTGACGGACTTAGCGGGGGGCCCCCTTACAATGAGCAGTTCTTC. V gene TRBV24-1 combines with J gene TRBJ2-1, with TRBD2 matching 10 bases. Germline assignment: CDR1 KGHDR and CDR2 SFDVKD. The CDR3 has 18 amino acids. V lost 4 bases, J lost 4 bases, and 12 bases stayed unmatched.